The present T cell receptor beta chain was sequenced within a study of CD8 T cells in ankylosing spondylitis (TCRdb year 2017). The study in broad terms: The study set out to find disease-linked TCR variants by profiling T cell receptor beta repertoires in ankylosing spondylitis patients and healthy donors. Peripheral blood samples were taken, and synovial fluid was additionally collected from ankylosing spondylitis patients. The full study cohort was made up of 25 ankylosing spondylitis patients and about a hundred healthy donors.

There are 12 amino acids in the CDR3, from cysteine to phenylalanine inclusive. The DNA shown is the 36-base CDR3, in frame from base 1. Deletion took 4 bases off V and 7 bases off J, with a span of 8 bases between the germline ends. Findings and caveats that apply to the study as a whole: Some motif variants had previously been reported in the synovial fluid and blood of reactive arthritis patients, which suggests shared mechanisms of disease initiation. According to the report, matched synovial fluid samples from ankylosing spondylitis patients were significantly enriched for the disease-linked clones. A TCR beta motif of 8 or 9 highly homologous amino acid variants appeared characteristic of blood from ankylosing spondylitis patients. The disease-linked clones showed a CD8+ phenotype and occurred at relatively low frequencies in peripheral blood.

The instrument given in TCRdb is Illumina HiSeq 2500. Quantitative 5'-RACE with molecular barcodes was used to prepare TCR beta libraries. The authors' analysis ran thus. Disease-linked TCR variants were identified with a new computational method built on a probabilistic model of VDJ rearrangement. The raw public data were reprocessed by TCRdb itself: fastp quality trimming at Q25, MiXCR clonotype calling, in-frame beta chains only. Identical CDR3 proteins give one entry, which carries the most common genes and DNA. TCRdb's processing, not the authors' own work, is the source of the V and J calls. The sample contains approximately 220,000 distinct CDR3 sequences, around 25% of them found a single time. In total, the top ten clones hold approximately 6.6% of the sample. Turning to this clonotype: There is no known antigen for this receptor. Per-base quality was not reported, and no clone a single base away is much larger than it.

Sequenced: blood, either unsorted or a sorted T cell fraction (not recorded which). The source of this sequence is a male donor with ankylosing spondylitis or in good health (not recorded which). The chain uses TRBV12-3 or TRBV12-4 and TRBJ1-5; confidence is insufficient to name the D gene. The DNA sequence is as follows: TGTGCCAGCAGTTCTGGAGGCCAGCCCCAGCATTTT. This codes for CASSSGGQPQHF.